This TCR beta chain was sequenced in a study of blood T cell repertoires in COVID-19. Background on the study: Sample material is recorded as cDNA or gDNA derived from T cells, B-cell-depleted T cells, or PBMCs.

Sequencing was performed with immunoSEQ multiplex PCR; in TCRdb, only in-frame clones are kept and a portion is missing. This repertoire shows about 350,000 clones, less than 90% found once; its top ten account for over 0.8%. In this sample, this clone turned up once. Among Cohort 3 donors, those recovered had two negative PCRs, clearance, or symptom resolution. Germline CDR1 and CDR2: MNHEY and SMNVEV (reference sequence). The CDR3 totals 16 residues. V was clipped by 0 bases and J by 1 base, with 12 bases between them. This chain uses TRBV27 with TRBJ1-1; tentative D call: TRBD1 (5 bases). Sample: PBMCs or T cells enriched from blood (not recorded which). The sequence came from a woman aged 25 to 45 who had recovered from COVID-19. The CDR3 nucleotides are TGTGCCAGCAGTTTATCGTCCCGGGGGAGGAACACTGAAGCTTTCTTT. Protein product: CASSLSSRGRNTEAFF.